Below are 18 T cell receptor beta chains sequenced from a single sample in a study of shared clonotypes between healthy human individuals. Some clones are missing from TCRdb's copy, which holds only in-frame ones; the method was immunoSEQ multiplex PCR. Counted here are roughly 2.5 million clones, around nine tenths occurring once; the ten biggest clones make up about 0.13%. The sample taken for sequencing was naive CD4+ T cells sorted from blood. Regarding subset: CD45RA+ positively selected. The source is a man between 18 and 35 years old in good health.

In its sample, this clone was seen once. The V and J genes are TRBV4-3 and TRBJ1-6; unclear D gene. The CDR3 covers 14 residues. Trimming removed 0 bases from V and 4 bases from J, with 4 bases in between. Germline V CDR1 and CDR2: LGHNA, YSLEER. In DNA, the CDR3 is TGCGCCAGCAGCCAAGATGAGTATAATTCACCCCTCCACTTT. It translates to CASSQDEYNSPLHF.

V usage is TRBV7-8 and J usage is TRBJ1-6; D is possibly TRBD1 (5 bases). This CDR3 contains 15 residues. V was clipped by 7 bases and J by 6 bases, with 16 bases between them. The germline CDR1 and CDR2 sequences are SGHVS and FQNEAQ. The CDR3 is CASINRQGSNSPLHF. The CDR3 nucleotides read TGTGCCAGCATCAATAGGCAGGGTAGTAATTCACCCCTCCACTTT.

The rearrangement uses TRBV4-1 and TRBJ2-2; tentatively, D is TRBD1 or TRBD2 (5 bases each). Trimming cost V 5 bases and J 4 bases, with 11 bases left between them. This CDR3 has 14 amino acids. Germline V gives CDR1 MGHRA, CDR2 YSYEKL. The chain's CDR3 is CASSFRDLTGELFF. The CDR3 nucleotides read TGCGCCAGCAGCTTCCGGGACCTCACCGGGGAGCTGTTTTTT.

The chain uses TRBV2 and TRBJ1-1; possibly TRBD1 for D (5 bases). Germline V gene lookup returns CDR1 SNHLY and CDR2 FYNNEI. With 8 bases removed from V and 4 bases from J, the gap between germline ends came to 14 bases. The CDR3 is 13 amino acids. CDR3 bases: TGTGCCAGCGGTACAGGTTTCACCACTGAAGCTTTCTTT. Translating it yields CASGTGFTTEAFF.

This clone was seen more than once but under ten times. J is TRBJ1-5 and V is TRBV5-6, with D possibly matching TRBD1 (5 bases). CDR1 is SGHDT and CDR2 is YYEEEE in the germline V gene. The CDR3 extends over 16 amino acids. V lost 1 base, J lost 5 bases, and 16 bases lay in between. This CDR3 is CASSLWGTESYQPQHF. The CDR3 nucleotides read TGTGCCAGCAGCTTGTGGGGGACGGAGAGTTATCAGCCCCAGCATTTT.

The rearrangement uses TRBV5-6 and TRBJ1-2, with D unresolved. V was trimmed by 4 bases and J by 4 bases, leaving 11 bases between them. The CDR3 length is 13 residues. Germline values: CDR1 SGHDT, CDR2 YYEEEE. The CDR3 sequence is CASSPGISYGYTF. DNA for the CDR3: TGTGCCAGCAGCCCGGGAATTTCCTATGGCTACACCTTC.

The chain couples TRBV9 to TRBJ1-2; TRBD1 aligns across 8 bases. Losses at the gene ends were 1 base for V and 6 bases for J; bases not matched to a gene: 5. The germline CDR1 and CDR2 sequences are SGDLS and YYNGEE. The CDR3 is 14 amino acids. In DNA, the CDR3 is TGTGCCAGCAGCGTATTACAGGGGGTGAATGGCTACACCTTC. This encodes CASSVLQGVNGYTF. Full variable domain (rest looked up from reference TRBV9 and TRBJ1-2): DSGVTQTPKHLITATGQRVTLRCSPRSGDLSVYWYQQSLDQGLQFLIQYYNGEERAKGNILERFSAQQFPDLHSELNLSSLELGDSALYFCASSVLQGVNGYTFGSGTRLTVV.

V and J are TRBV27 and TRBJ2-3; the match to TRBD2 covers 9 bases. This CDR3 is 15 amino acids long. The V and J ends lost 4 bases and 7 bases, in that order; junction bases with no gene match: 9. Germline-derived CDR1 and CDR2 are MNHEY and SMNVEV (reference sequence). The CDR3, as DNA: TGTGCCAGCAGTTCGGTGGGGCGGGAGGGTAATACGCAGTATTTT. This sequence encodes CASSSVGREGNTQYF.

The chain carries TRBV21-1 and TRBJ2-1; TRBD2 reflects the table's D call only, with no check against the DNA. TRBV21-1 is assigned pseudogene status. This CDR3 has 15 amino acids. This chain's CDR3 is CASSTLAGGLNEQFF. The CDR3 coding sequence is TGTGCCAGCAGCACCCTAGCGGGAGGGCTCAATGAGCAGTTCTTC.

The chain couples TRBV21-1 to TRBJ1-3. TRBV21-1 is given as a pseudogene. This CDR3 is built from 14 residues. CDR3 region: CASNLAGIGNTIYF. The DNA for the CDR3 is TGTGCCAGCAACTTGGCCGGGATCGGAAACACCATATATTTT.

This rearrangement joins TRBV6-5 to TRBJ1-2; tentatively, D is TRBD1 (6 bases). The V gene lost 0 bases and the J gene lost 1 base, with 9 bases spanning the gap. The CDR3 is made up of 15 amino acids. CDR1 MNHEY and CDR2 SVGAGI come from the germline V gene. As DNA, the CDR3 is TGTGCCAGCAGTTACTCGGACAGACTTAACTATGGCTACACCTTC. Protein sequence: CASSYSDRLNYGYTF.

For this clone: This same CDR3 is encoded by further DNA sequences in the sample. The CDR3 spells CASSPGGAGNQPQHF. CDR3 nucleotides: TGTGCCAGTAGCCCAGGGGGCGCGGGCAATCAGCCCCAGCATTTT. The chain employs TRBV19 and TRBJ1-5, with TRBD1 matching 8 bases. CDR1 and CDR2 (germline): LNHDA, SQIVND (reference sequence). With V trimmed by 6 bases and J by 2 bases, 6 bases remained unmatched. The CDR3 loop spans 15 amino acids.

The chain combines TRBV11-1 with TRBJ2-6; the D is unclear. V was shortened by 6 bases and J by 0 bases, with 3 bases between the two germline ends. The CDR3 sequence is 13 residues long. CDR1 and CDR2 from the germline V gene are SGHAT and FQDESV (reference sequence). This CDR3 is CASRNSGANVLTF. The CDR3 nucleotides read TGTGCCAGCAGGAACTCTGGGGCCAACGTCCTGACTTTC.

The V call is TRBV5-5, the J call TRBJ2-3; D not certain. The V end was cut by 6 bases, the J end by 2 bases, with 16 bases between. The CDR3 loop spans 15 amino acids. Germline lookup yields CDR1 SGHKS and CDR2 YYEKEE (reference sequence). CDR3 protein: CASTLSGLNTDTQYF. The CDR3 DNA reads TGTGCCAGCACCCTGTCGGGTTTGAACACAGATACGCAGTATTTT.

The genes are TRBV5-1 and TRBJ2-3; TRBD1 matches at 7 bases. Germline V gene lookup returns CDR1 SGHRS and CDR2 YFSETQ. This CDR3 contains 14 residues. J gave up 2 bases and V 6 bases, and 6 bases lay outside the gene matches. The CDR3, as DNA: TGCGCCAGCAACCTGGGACAGACCACAGATACGCAGTATTTT. It translates to CASNLGQTTDTQYF.

This chain uses TRBV10-3 with TRBJ2-1; D gene ambiguous. CDR1 and CDR2 (germline): ENHRY, SYGVKD. Between the trimmed V and J ends, which lost 0 bases and 12 bases, there was a span of 9 bases. The CDR3 spans 12 residues. This CDR3 reads CAISESGWGQFF. The CDR3 nucleotides are TGTGCCATCAGTGAGTCTGGTTGGGGGCAGTTCTTC.

This chain joins TRBV9 and TRBJ1-5; D unclear. CDR3 length equals 15 residues. Trimming stripped 2 bases from V and 0 bases from J, with 9 bases between. The germline gives CDR1 SGDLS, CDR2 YYNGEE. The CDR3, as DNA: TGTGCCAGCAGCGTTGGAGACTATAGCAATCAGCCCCAGCATTTT. Its translation is CASSVGDYSNQPQHF.

V gene TRBV19 combines with J gene TRBJ2-5; D might be TRBD2 (5 bases). V was shortened by 8 bases and J by 2 bases, with 12 bases between the two germline ends. Germline CDR1 and CDR2: LNHDA and SQIVND (reference sequence). The CDR3 runs to 13 residues. The CDR3 sequence: CASAPGVQETQYF. CDR3 DNA sequence: TGTGCCAGTGCCCCCGGGGTACAAGAGACCCAGTACTTC.